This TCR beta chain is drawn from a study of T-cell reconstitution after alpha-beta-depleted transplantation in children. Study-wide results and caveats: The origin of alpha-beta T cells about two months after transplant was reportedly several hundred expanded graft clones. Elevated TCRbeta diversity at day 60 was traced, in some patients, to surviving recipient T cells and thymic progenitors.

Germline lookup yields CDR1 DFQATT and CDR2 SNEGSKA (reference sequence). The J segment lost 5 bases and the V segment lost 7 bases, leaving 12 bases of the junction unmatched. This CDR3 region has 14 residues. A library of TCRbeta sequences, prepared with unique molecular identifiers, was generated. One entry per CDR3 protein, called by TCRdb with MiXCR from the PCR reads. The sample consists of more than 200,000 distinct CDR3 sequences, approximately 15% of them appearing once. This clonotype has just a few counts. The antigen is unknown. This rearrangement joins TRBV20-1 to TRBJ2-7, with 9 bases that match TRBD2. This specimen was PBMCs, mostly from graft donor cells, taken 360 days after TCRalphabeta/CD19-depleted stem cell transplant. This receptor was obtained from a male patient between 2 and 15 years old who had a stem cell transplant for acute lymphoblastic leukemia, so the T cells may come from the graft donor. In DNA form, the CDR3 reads TGCAGTGACGTTAAATTAGCGGGAGCGAACGAGCAGTACTTC. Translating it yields CSDVKLAGANEQYF.